A selection of T cell receptor beta chains follows, all from one sample in a study of blood T cells in healthy people across ages. TCRdb redid the calling of the 5' RACE reads with MiXCR, one entry per CDR3 protein. The sample has more than 650,000 distinct CDR3 sequences, 22% seen once. The sample comprised blood. The receptor set was obtained from a man between 65 and 80 years old in good health. Both conserved end residues are part of each CDR3. D genes are given only for firm matches. For some rows the clone size is stated as once, few or many, or as a class when expanded; others skip it.

d_call clone_size j_call v_call cdr3_length cdr3_aa cdr3_nt
. . TRBJ2-3 TRBV20-1 14 CSAFVSGRSATQYF TGCAGTGCCTTCGTCTCGGGACGCTCGGCTACGCAGTATTTT
TRBD1 . TRBJ2-1 TRBV2 14 CARQSRDRVNEQFF TGTGCCAGACAGTCCCGGGACAGGGTTAATGAGCAGTTCTTC
. few TRBJ1-3 TRBV7-2 16 CASSPVRGQSRNTIYF TGTGCCAGCAGCCCTGTTCGGGGACAATCGAGGAACACCATATATTTT
. many TRBJ1-5 TRBV16 14 CASSRDGSNQPQHF TGTGCCAGCAGCCGGGACGGTAGCAATCAGCCCCAGCATTTT
. few TRBJ1-4 TRBV12-3/TRBV12-4 13 CASSFDEGQKLFF TGTGCCAGCAGTTTCGACGAGGGCCAAAAACTGTTTTTT
. few TRBJ2-3 TRBV6-5 14 CASSPGGRTDTQYF TGTGCCAGCAGCCCTGGGGGACGCACAGATACGCAGTATTTT
. . TRBJ2-1 TRBV24-1 16 CATSPQSGTTYNEQFF TGTGCCACCAGTCCTCAATCGGGGACAACTTACAATGAGCAGTTCTTC
. . TRBJ2-3 TRBV11-3 17 CASSLEGRGPGTDTQYF TGTGCCAGCAGCTTAGAAGGTCGCGGACCTGGCACAGATACGCAGTATTTT
. . TRBJ1-3 TRBV2 13 CASTEGGRDTIYF TGTGCCAGCACCGAGGGAGGGAGGGACACCATATATTTT
. . TRBJ2-1 TRBV3-1 16 CASSQGLVGVYNEQFF TGTGCCAGCAGCCAAGGTCTAGTGGGAGTATACAATGAGCAGTTCTTC
TRBD2 few TRBJ2-1 TRBV2 19 CASSTGTSGRAGSYNEQFF TGTGCCAGCAGTACCGGGACTAGCGGGAGAGCAGGTTCCTACAATGAGCAGTTCTTC
TRBD1 few TRBJ2-2 TRBV5-8 18 CASSLGVWTGAFIGELFF TGTGCCAGCAGCTTGGGTGTGTGGACAGGGGCATTTATCGGGGAGCTGTTTTTT
. . TRBJ2-5 TRBV15 16 CATSRGKGIVRETQYF TGTGCCACCAGCAGGGGAAAGGGTATAGTAAGAGAGACCCAGTACTTC
. few TRBJ1-6 TRBV20-1 16 CSARDWDATYNSPLHF TGCAGTGCTAGAGATTGGGACGCAACCTATAATTCACCCCTCCACTTT
TRBD1 . TRBJ2-3 TRBV11-2 16 CASSPWTGASTDTQYF TGTGCCAGCAGCCCCTGGACAGGTGCGTCCACAGATACGCAGTATTTT
TRBD1 . TRBJ1-2 TRBV6-1 14 CASSDTGGPYGYTF TGTGCCAGCAGTGATACAGGGGGCCCCTATGGCTACACCTTC
. few TRBJ1-4 TRBV12-3/TRBV12-4 15 CASRKQGIGGEKLFF TGTGCCAGCAGGAAGCAGGGTATAGGTGGAGAAAAACTGTTTTTT
TRBD1 . TRBJ2-3 TRBV18 15 CASSSGQGPTDTQYF TGTGCCAGCTCTTCCGGACAGGGCCCCACAGATACGCAGTATTTT
. few TRBJ1-2 TRBV18 14 CASSPDVGRGGYTF TGTGCCAGCTCACCCGACGTGGGTAGGGGCGGCTACACCTTC
TRBD1 . TRBJ2-2 TRBV7-9 15 CASTPSGTGSGELFF TGTGCCAGCACCCCCTCCGGGACAGGGTCCGGGGAGCTGTTTTTT
TRBD2 . TRBJ2-2 TRBV20-1 16 CSAREAVAGLTGELFF TGCAGTGCTAGAGAAGCAGTAGCGGGACTCACCGGGGAGCTGTTTTTT
TRBD1 few TRBJ2-5 TRBV2 13 CASRGTGVETQYF TGTGCCAGCAGAGGGACAGGGGTAGAGACCCAGTACTTC
. . TRBJ2-1 TRBV5-1 14 CASTIRGYDNEQFF TGCGCCAGCACAATCCGGGGGTATGACAATGAGCAGTTCTTC
. . TRBJ1-2 TRBV28 14 CASSLGNRVVGYTF TGTGCCAGCAGTTTGGGGAACAGGGTAGTTGGCTACACCTTC
. few TRBJ2-1 TRBV7-6 13 CASSLMASNEQFF TGTGCCAGCAGCTTAATGGCGAGCAATGAGCAGTTCTTC
. . TRBJ1-5 TRBV7-2 15 CASSLVVSNNQLQHF TGTGCCAGCAGCTTAGTCGTCAGTAACAATCAGCTCCAGCATTTT